This T cell receptor (beta chain) is drawn from a study of OX40 agonist ivuxolimab in advanced cancers. Across the whole study: One patient with hepatocellular carcinoma and two with cutaneous melanoma, three in all, had partial responses.

Study-wide results and caveats: At 0.1-3.0 mg/kg, partial responders had clonal expansion among the lowest observed. Doses of 0.1 to 3.0 mg/kg were accompanied by clonal expansion of CD4+ and CD8+ blood T cells by week 6.

Measured with immunoSEQ multiplex PCR; TCRdb has only the in-frame clones, and not every one. The sample has about 67,000 clones, about 84% seen once; the top ten hold 8.2%. Deletions cut 0 bases from V and 5 bases from J, with 13 bases between. CDR1 and CDR2 from the germline V gene are SNHLY and FYNNEI. The CDR3 is 15 amino acids. In regard to this clone: Its specificity is unknown.

J is TRBJ1-1 and V is TRBV2; no firm D call. This clonotype originated in an adult with an advanced solid tumor such as melanoma, head and neck, liver or kidney cancer. The sample in question was CD4+ or CD8+ T cells sorted from blood, obtained in a trial of the OX40 agonist ivuxolimab. The CDR3 region is CASSEAKGWGTEAFF. The CDR3 DNA is TGTGCCAGCAGTGAAGCGAAAGGTTGGGGTACTGAAGCTTTCTTT.